This T cell receptor beta chain was observed in a study of T-cell memory formation after mild COVID-19 listed by TCRdb under 2021. Background on the whole study: TCR sequence clusters from the two donors were largely donor specific. Two young, previously healthy adult volunteers made up the cohort, one male and one female. In a couple of donors, T-cell clones that expanded and contracted after mild COVID-19 were tracked by sequencing TCRalpha and TCRbeta repertoires over time. On the study overall, not on this receptor specifically: Contracting CD4+ clones turned up mainly in the CM and EM memory subsets, whereas EMRA was where CD8+ clones were enriched. The study included only two mild cases, and larger cohorts that include severe cases with pre-infection samples were judged to be necessary. Clones contracting from day 15 to 85 had balanced CD4/CD8 phenotypes, while a second wave expanding from day 15 to 37 was biased towards CD4+. Whether the second-wave clones peaking on day 37 were SARS-CoV-2 specific was not confirmed. Some responding clones were detected in pre-infection memory, which suggested that pre-existing cross-reactive memory T cells had joined the SARS-CoV-2 response.

Ficoll-Paque density gradient centrifugation was used to isolate PBMCs. This sample was sequenced with an Illumina NovaSeq 6000. TCRalpha and TCRbeta cDNA libraries were built by 5'RACE with constant-segment primers, adding sample barcodes and unique molecular identifiers. RNA was extracted from every sample with Trizol reagent. Library amplification was performed in two PCR steps, and a second sample barcode and Illumina TruSeq adapters were introduced in the second step. Sequencing of the libraries was done on an Illumina NovaSeq, producing 2 x 150 bp paired-end reads. On the study's bioinformatics: Reads were demultiplexed and collapsed into UMI-guided consensus sequences with migec v1.2.7. Using mixcr v2.1.11, the UMI consensuses were aligned to TRA and TRB V and J templates and assembled into clonotypes. Expanded or contracted clonotypes were those called significant by both edgeR and NoisET, with noise models trained on biological replicates. edgeR calls used a false discovery rate-adjusted p below 0.01 and a log2 fold-change threshold of 1. PCA with hierarchical clustering of max-normalized trajectories of the 1000 most abundant clonotypes was used as exploratory dynamics analysis. The CD4 or CD8 phenotype of responding clones was assigned using the separately sequenced CD4+ and CD8+ repertoires. TCRdb applied fastp at Q25 and MiXCR to the public reads, then kept only in-frame beta chains. Rows matching on CDR3 protein sequence are summarized as one entry with the most common DNA and genes. The V and J calls come from TCRdb's annotation, not from the publication. The sample table contains about 49,000 distinct CDR3 sequences; only one count was recorded for 27% of them. The ten largest clones add up to about 45% of the sample.

V is pared back by 5 bases and J by 5 bases, with 12 bases lying between the germline termini. Taken from cysteine to phenylalanine, the CDR3 has 13 residues. Only the CDR3 region is kept as DNA, spanning 39 bases read in frame from base 1. The CDR1 and CDR2 encoded by the germline V gene are KGHSH and LQKENI. This clonotype was found once. What antigen it recognizes has not been identified. No clone much larger than this one lies a single base away; base qualities are absent. A single read makes a weak case. The sequence joins TRBV18 to TRBJ2-5; TRBD1 is possibly the D segment (6 matching bases). The sequencing sample was made of PBMCs or a T cell subset sorted from them (not recorded which). This sequence was found in a man between 18 and 35 years old who had mild COVID-19 (a few samples of this study predate the infection). The sample titles of this study are shuffled in the database, so cell type and time point are left out; the donor was told from shared clones. The nucleotides are TGTGCCAGCTCAAGGGGGAGTGTGGAGACCCAGTACTTC. This translates into CASSRGSVETQYF.